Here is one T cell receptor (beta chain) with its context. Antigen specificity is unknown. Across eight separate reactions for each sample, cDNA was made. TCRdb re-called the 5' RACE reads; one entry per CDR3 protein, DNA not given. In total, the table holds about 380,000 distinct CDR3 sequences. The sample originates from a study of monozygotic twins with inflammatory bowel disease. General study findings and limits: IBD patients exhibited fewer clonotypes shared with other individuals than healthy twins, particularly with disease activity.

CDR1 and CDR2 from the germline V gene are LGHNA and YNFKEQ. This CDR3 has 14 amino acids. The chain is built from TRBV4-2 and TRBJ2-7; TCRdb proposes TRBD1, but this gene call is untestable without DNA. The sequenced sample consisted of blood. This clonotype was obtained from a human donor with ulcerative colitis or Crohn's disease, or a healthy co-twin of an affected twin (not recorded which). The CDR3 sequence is CASSQEWGPYEQYF.